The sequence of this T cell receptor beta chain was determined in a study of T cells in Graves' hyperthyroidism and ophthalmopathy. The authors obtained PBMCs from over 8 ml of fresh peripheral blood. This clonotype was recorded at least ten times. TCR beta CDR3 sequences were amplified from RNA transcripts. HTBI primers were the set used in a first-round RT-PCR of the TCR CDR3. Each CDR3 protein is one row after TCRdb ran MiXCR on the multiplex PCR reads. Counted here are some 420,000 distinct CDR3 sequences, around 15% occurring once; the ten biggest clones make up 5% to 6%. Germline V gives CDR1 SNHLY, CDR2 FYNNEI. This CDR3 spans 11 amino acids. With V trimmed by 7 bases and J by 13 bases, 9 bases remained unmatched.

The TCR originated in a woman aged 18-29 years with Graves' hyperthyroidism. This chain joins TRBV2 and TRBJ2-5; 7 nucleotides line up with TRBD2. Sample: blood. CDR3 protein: CASTTSDQGYF. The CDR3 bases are TGTGCCAGCACCACTAGCGATCAGGGGTACTTC. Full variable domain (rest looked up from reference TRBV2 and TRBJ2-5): EPEVTQTPSHQVTQMGQEVILRCVPISNHLYFYWYRQILGQKVEFLVSFYNNEISEKSEIFDDQFSVERPDGSNFTLKIRSTKLEDSAMYFCASTTSDQGYFGPGTRLLVL.